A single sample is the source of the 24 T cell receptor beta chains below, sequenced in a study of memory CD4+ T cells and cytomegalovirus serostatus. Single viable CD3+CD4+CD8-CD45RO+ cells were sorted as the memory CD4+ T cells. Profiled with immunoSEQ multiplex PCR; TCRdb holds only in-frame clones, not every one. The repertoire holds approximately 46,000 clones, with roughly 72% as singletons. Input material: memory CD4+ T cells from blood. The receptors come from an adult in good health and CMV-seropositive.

The CDR3 DNA is TGTGCCAGCAGCCAAGGGGACAGGGTCTCTGGAAACACCATATATTTT. Translating gives CASSQGDRVSGNTIYF. The chain has TRBV4-2 and TRBJ1-3; 9 bases are a match to TRBD1. The germline gives CDR1 LGHNA, CDR2 YNFKEQ. Trimming took 1 base from V and 0 from J; bases not matched to a gene: 1. There are 16 residues in the CDR3.

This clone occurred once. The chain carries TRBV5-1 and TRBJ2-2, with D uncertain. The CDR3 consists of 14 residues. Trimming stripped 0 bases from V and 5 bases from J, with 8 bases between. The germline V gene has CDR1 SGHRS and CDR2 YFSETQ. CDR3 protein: CASSLAVGTGELFF. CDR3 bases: TGCGCCAGCAGCTTGGCCGTGGGGACCGGGGAGCTGTTTTTT.

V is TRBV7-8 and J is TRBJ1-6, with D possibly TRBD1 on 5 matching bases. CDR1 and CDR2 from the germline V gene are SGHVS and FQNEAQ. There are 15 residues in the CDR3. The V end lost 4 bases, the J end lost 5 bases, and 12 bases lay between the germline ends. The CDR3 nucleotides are TGTGCCAGCAGCTGGGGGTTTATCCATAATTCACCCCTCCACTTT. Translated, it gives CASSWGFIHNSPLHF.

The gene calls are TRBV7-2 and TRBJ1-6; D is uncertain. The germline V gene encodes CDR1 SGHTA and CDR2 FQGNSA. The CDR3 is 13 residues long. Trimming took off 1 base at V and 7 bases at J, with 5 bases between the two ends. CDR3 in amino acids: CASSLDTNSPLHF. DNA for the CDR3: TGTGCCAGCAGCTTAGACACCAATTCACCCCTCCACTTT.

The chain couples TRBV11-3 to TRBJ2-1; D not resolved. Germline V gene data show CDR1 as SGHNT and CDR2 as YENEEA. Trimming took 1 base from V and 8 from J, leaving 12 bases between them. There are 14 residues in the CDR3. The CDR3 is CASSLGSWRDEQFF. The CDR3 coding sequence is TGTGCCAGCAGCTTAGGGTCATGGCGAGATGAGCAGTTCTTC.

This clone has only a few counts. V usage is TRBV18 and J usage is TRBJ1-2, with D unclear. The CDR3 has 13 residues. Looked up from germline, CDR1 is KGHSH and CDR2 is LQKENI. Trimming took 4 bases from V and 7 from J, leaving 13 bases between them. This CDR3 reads CASSLDVGSGYTF. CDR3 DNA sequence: TGTGCCAGCTCACTGGACGTGGGGTCTGGCTACACCTTC.

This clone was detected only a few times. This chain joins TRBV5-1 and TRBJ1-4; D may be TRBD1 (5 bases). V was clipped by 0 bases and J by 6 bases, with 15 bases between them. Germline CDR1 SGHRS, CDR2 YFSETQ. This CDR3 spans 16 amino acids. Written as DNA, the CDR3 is TGCGCCAGCAGCTTGGATTTCGGGGCAGTCTATGAAAAACTGTTTTTT. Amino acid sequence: CASSLDFGAVYEKLFF.

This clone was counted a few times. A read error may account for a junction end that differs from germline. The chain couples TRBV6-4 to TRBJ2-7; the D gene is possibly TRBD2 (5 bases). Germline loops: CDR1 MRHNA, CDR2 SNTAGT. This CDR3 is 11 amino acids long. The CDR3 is CASTRGERHRF. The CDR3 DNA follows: TGTGCCAGCACCCGAGGCGAGCGGCATCGATTC.

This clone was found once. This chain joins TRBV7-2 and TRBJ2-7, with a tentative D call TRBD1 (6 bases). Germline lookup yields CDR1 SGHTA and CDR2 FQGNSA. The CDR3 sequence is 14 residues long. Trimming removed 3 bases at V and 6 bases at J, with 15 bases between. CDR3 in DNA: TGTGCCAGCAGCTTCGCCAGGGTACAGGGCGAGCAGTACTTC. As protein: CASSFARVQGEQYF.

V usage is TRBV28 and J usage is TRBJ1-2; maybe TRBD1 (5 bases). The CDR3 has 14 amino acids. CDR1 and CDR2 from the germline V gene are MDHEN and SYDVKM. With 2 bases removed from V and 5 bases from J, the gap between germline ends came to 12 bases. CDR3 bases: TGTGCCAGCAGTTTAGGGACCGTCTCTTATGGCTACACCTTC. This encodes CASSLGTVSYGYTF.

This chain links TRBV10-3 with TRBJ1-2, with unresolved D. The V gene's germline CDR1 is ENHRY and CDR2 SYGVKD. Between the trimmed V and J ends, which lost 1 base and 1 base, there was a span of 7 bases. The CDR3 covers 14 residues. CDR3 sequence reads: CAISEYRYNYGYTF. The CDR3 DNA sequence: TGTGCCATCAGTGAGTACCGGTATAACTATGGCTACACCTTC.

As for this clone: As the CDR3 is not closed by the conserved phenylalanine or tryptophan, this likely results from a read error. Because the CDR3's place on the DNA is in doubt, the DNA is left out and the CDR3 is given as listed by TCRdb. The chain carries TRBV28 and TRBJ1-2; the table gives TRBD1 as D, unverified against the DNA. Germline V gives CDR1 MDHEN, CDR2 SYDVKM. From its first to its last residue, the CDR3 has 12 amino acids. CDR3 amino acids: CASTSGQGPTAS.

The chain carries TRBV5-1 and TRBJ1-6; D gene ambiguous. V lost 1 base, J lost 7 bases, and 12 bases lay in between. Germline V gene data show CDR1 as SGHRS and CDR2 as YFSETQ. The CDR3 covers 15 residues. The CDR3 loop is CASSLYGFGNSPLHF. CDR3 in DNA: TGCGCCAGCAGCTTGTACGGTTTCGGGAATTCACCCCTCCACTTT.

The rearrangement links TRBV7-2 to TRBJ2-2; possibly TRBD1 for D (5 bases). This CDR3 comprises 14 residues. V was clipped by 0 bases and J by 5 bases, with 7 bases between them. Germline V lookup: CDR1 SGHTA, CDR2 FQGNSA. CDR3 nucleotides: TGTGCCAGCAGCTTAGCCCCAGGGACCGGGGAGCTGTTTTTT. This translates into CASSLAPGTGELFF.

CDR3 sequence (DNA): TGTGCCAGCAGTGGGGCAGGGGGTGCTAATGAAAAACTGTTTTTT. Protein product: CASSGAGGANEKLFF. The chain couples TRBV6-1 to TRBJ1-4; 7 bases align to TRBD1. V was pared by 4 bases and J by 3 bases, with 5 bases of the junction left unmatched. Germline values: CDR1 MNHNS, CDR2 SASEGT. The CDR3 is 15 residues long.

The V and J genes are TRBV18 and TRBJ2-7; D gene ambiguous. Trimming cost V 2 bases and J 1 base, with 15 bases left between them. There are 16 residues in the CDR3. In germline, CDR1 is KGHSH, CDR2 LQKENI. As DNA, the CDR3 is TGTGCCAGCTCACCAACCCCAGCTATAGCTTCCTACGAGCAGTACTTC. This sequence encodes CASSPTPAIASYEQYF.

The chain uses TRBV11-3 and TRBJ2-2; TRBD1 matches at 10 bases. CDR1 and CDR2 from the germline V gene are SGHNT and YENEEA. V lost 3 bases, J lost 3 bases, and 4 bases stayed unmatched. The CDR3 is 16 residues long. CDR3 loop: CASSFRTGGYTGELFF. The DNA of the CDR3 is TGTGCCAGCAGCTTCCGGACAGGGGGTTACACCGGGGAGCTGTTTTTT.

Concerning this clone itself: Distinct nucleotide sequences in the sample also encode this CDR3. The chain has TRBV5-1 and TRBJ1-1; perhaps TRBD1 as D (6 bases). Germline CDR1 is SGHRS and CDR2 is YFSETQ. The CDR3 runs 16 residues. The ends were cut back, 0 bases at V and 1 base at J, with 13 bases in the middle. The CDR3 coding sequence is TGCGCCAGCAGCTTGGGCCCCGCAGGGGAGAACACTGAAGCTTTCTTT. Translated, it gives CASSLGPAGENTEAFF.

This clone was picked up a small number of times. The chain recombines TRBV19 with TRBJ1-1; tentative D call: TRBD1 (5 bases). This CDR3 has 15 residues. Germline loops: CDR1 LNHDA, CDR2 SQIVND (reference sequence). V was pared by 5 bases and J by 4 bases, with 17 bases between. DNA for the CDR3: TGTGCCAGTAGTCCCCTGGGGGGGGAAGTCACTGAAGCTTTCTTT. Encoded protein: CASSPLGGEVTEAFF.

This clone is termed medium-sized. CDR3 bases: TGCAGCGTAATCAGGGGGCTGAACACTGAAGCTTTCTTT. As protein: CSVIRGLNTEAFF. The chain uses TRBV29-1 and TRBJ1-1; 8 bases map to TRBD1. This CDR3 has 13 residues. V was pared by 6 bases and J by 0 bases, with 3 bases of the junction left unmatched. Germline V lookup: CDR1 SQVTM, CDR2 ANQGSEA.

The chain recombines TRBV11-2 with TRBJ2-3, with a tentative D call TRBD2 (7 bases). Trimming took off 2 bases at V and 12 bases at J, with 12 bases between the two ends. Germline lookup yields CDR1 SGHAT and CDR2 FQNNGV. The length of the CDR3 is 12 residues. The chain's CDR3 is CASSLLRGAQYF. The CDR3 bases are TGTGCCAGCAGCTTACTCCGGGGGGCCCAGTATTTT.

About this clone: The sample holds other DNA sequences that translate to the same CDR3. The CDR3: CSVGQGSYEQYF. In DNA, the CDR3 is TGCAGCGTAGGACAGGGGTCCTACGAGCAGTACTTC. The rearrangement links TRBV29-1 to TRBJ2-7, with TRBD1 matching over 9 bases. The germline V gene has CDR1 SQVTM and CDR2 ANQGSEA. This CDR3 has 12 amino acids. Trimming removed 6 bases from V and 1 base from J; junction bases left unmatched: 1.

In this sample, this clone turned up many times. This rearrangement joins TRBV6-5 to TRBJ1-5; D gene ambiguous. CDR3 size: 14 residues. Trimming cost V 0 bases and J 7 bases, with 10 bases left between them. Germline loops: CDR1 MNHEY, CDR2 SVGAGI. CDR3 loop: CASSYSTGGQPQHF. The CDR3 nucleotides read TGTGCCAGCAGTTACTCGACCGGAGGACAGCCCCAGCATTTT.

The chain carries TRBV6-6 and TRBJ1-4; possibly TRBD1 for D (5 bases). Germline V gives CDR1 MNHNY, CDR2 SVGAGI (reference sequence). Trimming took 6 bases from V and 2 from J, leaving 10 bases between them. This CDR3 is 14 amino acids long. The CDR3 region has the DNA TGTGCCAGCAGCTGGGGGGAGACTAATGAAAAACTGTTTTTT. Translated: CASSWGETNEKLFF.